This T cell receptor beta chain is drawn from a study of CD8 T cells in ankylosing spondylitis. Study-wide results and caveats: Ankylosing spondylitis blood seemed to carry a telltale TCR beta motif made of under ten highly homologous variants.

With 4 bases removed from V and 9 bases from J, the gap between germline ends came to 17 bases. The CDR3 is 14 amino acids. The germline CDR1 and CDR2 sequences are SGHRS and YFSETQ. Libraries for TCR beta were made by quantitative 5'-RACE with molecular barcodes. TCRdb independently ran MiXCR on the 5' RACE reads; one entry per CDR3 protein. The sample gives fewer than 550,000 distinct CDR3 sequences, roughly 5.3% of which show up once; around 3.6% is in the top ten. This clonotype was detected ten times or more. Antigen: not known. V and J are TRBV5-1 and TRBJ2-1; possibly TRBD1 or TRBD2 for D (5 bases each). Material: blood, either unsorted or a sorted T cell fraction (not recorded which). This clonotype was obtained from a male donor with ankylosing spondylitis. The CDR3 sequence is CASSQLTNQGEQFF. As DNA, the CDR3 is TGCGCCAGCAGCCAATTGACTAACCAGGGTGAGCAGTTCTTC.